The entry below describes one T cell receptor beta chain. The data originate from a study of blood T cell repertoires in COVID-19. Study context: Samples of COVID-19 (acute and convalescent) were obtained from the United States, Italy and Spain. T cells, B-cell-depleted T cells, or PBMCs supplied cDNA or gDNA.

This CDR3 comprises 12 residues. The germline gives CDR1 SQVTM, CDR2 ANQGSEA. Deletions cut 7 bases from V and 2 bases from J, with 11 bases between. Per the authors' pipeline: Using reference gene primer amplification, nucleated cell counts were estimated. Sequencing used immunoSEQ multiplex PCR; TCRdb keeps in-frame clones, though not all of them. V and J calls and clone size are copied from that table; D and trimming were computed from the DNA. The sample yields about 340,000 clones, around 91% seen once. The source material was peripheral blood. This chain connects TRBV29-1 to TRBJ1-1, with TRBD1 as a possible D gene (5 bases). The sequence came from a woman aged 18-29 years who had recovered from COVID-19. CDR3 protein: CSATDTNTEAFF. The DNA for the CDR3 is TGCAGCGCCACGGACACCAACACTGAAGCTTTCTTT.